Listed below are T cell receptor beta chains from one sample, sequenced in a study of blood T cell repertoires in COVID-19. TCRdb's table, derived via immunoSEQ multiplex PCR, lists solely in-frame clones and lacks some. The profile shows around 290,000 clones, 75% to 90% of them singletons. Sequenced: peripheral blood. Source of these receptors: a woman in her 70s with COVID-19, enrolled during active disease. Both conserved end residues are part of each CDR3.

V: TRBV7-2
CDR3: CASSGGSYNEQFF

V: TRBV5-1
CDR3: CASSLDGGDTGELFF

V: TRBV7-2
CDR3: CASSLVQTSGATQYF

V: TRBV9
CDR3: CASSVTGTANYGYTF

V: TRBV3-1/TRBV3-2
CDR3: CASSPGTDTGELFF

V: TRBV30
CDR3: CAWKGRGLSSEKLFF

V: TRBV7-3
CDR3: CASGRGGRFGTQYF

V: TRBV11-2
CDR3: CASSFDSPGGSPLHF

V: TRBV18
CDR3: CASSSAGVDEKLFF

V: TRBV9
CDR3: CASSVGGQGQQPQHF

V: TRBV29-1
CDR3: CSVAQGGSADTQYF

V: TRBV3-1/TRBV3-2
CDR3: CASSQAQGAGELFF

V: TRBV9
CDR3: CASSPRLAGGDTQYF

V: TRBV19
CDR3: CASSIITRGNQPQHF

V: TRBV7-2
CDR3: CASSLVGAGIPYEQYF

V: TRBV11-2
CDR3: CASSFSRGGEQYF

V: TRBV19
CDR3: CASSSAPGSKIGQVNEKLFF

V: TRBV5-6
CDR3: CASSFPGTRDYEQYF

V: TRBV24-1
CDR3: CATSDLQGGETQYF

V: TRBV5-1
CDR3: CASSLRGSQLDYGYTF

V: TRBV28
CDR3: CASKAGLPAKNIQYF

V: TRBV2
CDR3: CATQEGRWTEAFF

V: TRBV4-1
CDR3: CASSQGDRGISGGYTF

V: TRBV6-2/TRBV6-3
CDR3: CASSLGVNTGELFF

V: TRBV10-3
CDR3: CAIASAGDNYGYTF

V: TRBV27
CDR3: CASSPSGEAGGYTF

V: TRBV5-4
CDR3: CASSSDQTGLNTEAFF

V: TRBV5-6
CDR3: CASSPGQGHYEQYF

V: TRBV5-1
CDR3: CASSLDTTYEQYF

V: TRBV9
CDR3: CASSVERSSYNEQFF

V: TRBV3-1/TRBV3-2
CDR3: CASSPGQGSFEQFF

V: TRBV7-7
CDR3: CASSETGADTQYF

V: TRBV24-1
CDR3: CATSNRAGSYNEQFF

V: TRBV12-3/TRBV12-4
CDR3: CASSLPTGTEAFF

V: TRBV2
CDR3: CASSERSREAFF

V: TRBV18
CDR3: CASSPPVDYGYTF

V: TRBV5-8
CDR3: CASTGTVNNSPLHF

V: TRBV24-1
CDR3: CATAPQGREPTEAFF

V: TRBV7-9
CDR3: CASSPEVSEQYF

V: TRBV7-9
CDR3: CASSLEGLAGDNEQFF

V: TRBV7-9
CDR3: CASSPRTEEIYGYTF

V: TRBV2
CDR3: CASRTDMNTEAFF

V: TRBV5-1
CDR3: CASSPGQLEIYNSPLHF

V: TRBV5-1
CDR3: CASSDGTAITYEQYF

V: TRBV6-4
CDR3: CASSDGRATFF

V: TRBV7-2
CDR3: CASSLATTGNYGYTF

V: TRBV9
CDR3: CASSVVADTEAFF

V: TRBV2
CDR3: CASGRDGSPNYGYTF

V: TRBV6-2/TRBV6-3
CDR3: CASSPIWTEAYEQYF

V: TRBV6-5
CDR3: CASMGRGREAFF

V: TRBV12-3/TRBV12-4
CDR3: CATGQGNTEAFF

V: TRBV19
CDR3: CASTHNPGTGGRDTEAFF

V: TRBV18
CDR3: CASSETNYGYTF

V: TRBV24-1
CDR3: CATSDDRQGPYNEQFF

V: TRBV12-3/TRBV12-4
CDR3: CASSTPYEQYF